These 19 T cell receptor beta chains came from one sample sequenced in a study of identical twins. TCRdb re-called the 5' RACE reads with MiXCR, one entry per CDR3 protein. The table lists 1.5 million to 2 million distinct CDR3 sequences, 25% to 35% of them singletons, with around 0.3% in the top ten. The source material was cord blood. Source of these receptors: a newborn girl in good health.

Concerning this clonotype itself: A read error may produce the germline difference seen at one junction end. The genes are TRBV2 and TRBJ2-1; D remains unclear. Germline V gene data show CDR1 as SNHLY and CDR2 as FYNNEI. This CDR3 is 15 amino acids long. The DNA for the CDR3 is TGTACCAGCAGTGTTGGTCTTAGCTCCCACAATGAGCAGTTCTTC. This sequence encodes CTSSVGLSSHNEQFF. Full variable domain (missing parts from reference TRBV2 and TRBJ2-1): EPEVTQTPSHQVTQMGQEVILRCVPISNHLYFYWYRQILGQKVEFLVSFYNNEISEKSEIFDDQFSVERPDGSNFTLKIRSTKLEDSAMYFCTSSVGLSSHNEQFFGPGTRLTVL.

This clonotype was counted a few times. V gene TRBV2 combines with J gene TRBJ2-5, with D unresolved. V lost 5 bases and J lost 2, with 9 bases in between. CDR1 is SNHLY, CDR2 FYNNEI, per germline. This CDR3 contains 13 residues. CDR3 DNA sequence: TGTGCCAGCAGTATCCAGCTACAAGAGACCCAGTACTTC. This translates into CASSIQLQETQYF.

This clonotype has just a few counts. The V and J genes are TRBV7-2 and TRBJ1-2; D uncertain. Germline loops: CDR1 SGHTA, CDR2 FQGNSA. The CDR3 spans 13 residues. With 5 bases removed from V and 4 bases from J, the gap between germline ends came to 11 bases. CDR3 sequence: CASSHSARYGYTF. CDR3 bases: TGTGCCAGCAGCCACTCGGCACGCTATGGCTACACCTTC.

There are a few counts of this clonotype. The chain combines TRBV5-6 with TRBJ2-3, with 8 nucleotides matching TRBD1. The CDR3 extends over 17 amino acids. Germline V gene data show CDR1 as SGHDT and CDR2 as YYEEEE. The ends lost 0 bases at V and 3 bases at J; junction bases unmatched: 9. Written as DNA, the CDR3 is TGTGCCAGCAGCTTGGGGGTCGACAGGGGTTGGACAGATACGCAGTATTTT. This gives the protein CASSLGVDRGWTDTQYF.

The chain recombines TRBV21-1 with TRBJ1-3; the D call TRBD1 from the table was never checked on the DNA. TRBV21-1 constitutes a pseudogene. CDR3 length equals 14 residues. The CDR3 coding sequence is TGTGCCAGCAGCGCCCGACAGTCTGGAAACACCATATATTTT. Amino acids: CASSARQSGNTIYF.

The CDR3, as DNA: TGCAGCCCGGGGGCAGCTCAGCCCCAGCATTTT. It specifies CSPGAAQPQHF. V gene TRBV20-1 combines with J gene TRBJ1-5; a possible D gene is TRBD1 (6 bases). Germline values: CDR1 DFQATT, CDR2 SNEGSKA (reference sequence). The length of the CDR3 is 11 residues.

The chain joins TRBV25-1 to TRBJ1-2, with D possibly being TRBD1 (6 bases). Trimming cost V 4 bases and J 5 bases, with 17 bases left between them. CDR1 is MGHDK and CDR2 is SYGVNS in the germline V gene. The CDR3 has 15 residues. The chain's CDR3 is CASSGRQALLYGYTF. The DNA for the CDR3 is TGTGCCAGCAGTGGGCGACAGGCGCTTCTTTATGGCTACACCTTC.

This clonotype turned up a few times. The CDR3 DNA reads TGCGCCAGCAGTGGCCCGGACAGGGATGACCCCGCGCCTAATGAAAAACTGTTTTTT. Its translation is CASSGPDRDDPAPNEKLFF. This chain connects TRBV10-2 to TRBJ1-4; TRBD1 aligns across 8 bases. CDR3 length: 19 residues. Germline values: CDR1 WSHSY, CDR2 SAAADI. V was pared by 4 bases and J by 3 bases, with 16 bases of the junction left unmatched.

The rearrangement joins TRBV4-2 to TRBJ1-2; possible D gene TRBD1, 5 bases. CDR3 size: 13 residues. CDR1 LGHNA and CDR2 YNFKEQ come from the germline V gene. Trimming left V 1 base short and J 6 bases short, with 9 bases between. This CDR3 reads CASSQGPRDGYTF. CDR3 bases: TGTGCCAGCAGCCAAGGGCCCAGGGATGGCTACACCTTC.

V is TRBV12-3 or TRBV12-4 and J is TRBJ1-1; D is ambiguous. V lost 7 bases and J 1 base, leaving 19 bases between the germline ends. The CDR3 has 16 residues. The CDR3 nucleotides read TGTGCCAGCAAACCCGGTGGGTACTTCAAGAACACTGAAGCTTTCTTT. This encodes CASKPGGYFKNTEAFF.

This clonotype was detected only a few times. This rearrangement joins TRBV28 to TRBJ2-7; 9 nucleotides align to TRBD1. Germline-derived CDR1 and CDR2 are MDHEN and SYDVKM. CDR3 length: 14 residues. The V segment lost 7 bases and the J segment 4 bases; nucleotides outside the gene matches: 8. This chain's CDR3 is CASTFGTGTYEQYF. The CDR3 DNA is TGTGCCAGCACCTTCGGGACAGGGACGTACGAGCAGTACTTC.

The genes are TRBV4-1 and TRBJ2-3; 8 bases line up with TRBD1. Germline values: CDR1 MGHRA, CDR2 YSYEKL. The V segment lost 3 bases and the J segment 2 bases; nucleotides outside the gene matches: 4. The CDR3 runs 15 residues. The chain's CDR3 is CASSHRTGFTDTQYF. As DNA, the CDR3 is TGCGCCAGCAGCCACCGGACAGGGTTCACAGATACGCAGTATTTT.

This clonotype has a count of ten or more. The chain recombines TRBV7-9 with TRBJ2-1; TRBD2 matches 9 bases. The germline gives CDR1 SEHNR, CDR2 FQNEAQ (reference sequence). Trimming took 5 bases from V and 7 from J; bases not matched to a gene: 12. This CDR3 is built from 16 residues. Here the CDR3 DNA reads TGTGCCAGCAGCCCACAAGGACTAGCGAGGGGGAATGAGCAGTTCTTC. It yields the protein CASSPQGLARGNEQFF.

The V call is TRBV29-1, the J call TRBJ2-1, with 9 nucleotides matching TRBD2. Germline values: CDR1 SQVTM, CDR2 ANQGSEA. The CDR3 has 15 amino acids. Trimming removed 7 bases from V and 7 bases from J; junction bases left unmatched: 14. CDR3 sequence reads: CSAPRGSGSRNEQFF. CDR3 sequence (DNA): TGCAGCGCCCCACGGGGTAGCGGGAGTCGGAATGAGCAGTTCTTC.

The chain carries TRBV12-3 or TRBV12-4 and TRBJ1-2; 9 bases are a match to TRBD1. The V gene end was trimmed by 7 bases and the J gene end by 5 bases; junction bases not matched to a gene: 8. The CDR3 runs to 14 residues. This CDR3 reads CASTPTGGRYGYTF. In DNA form, the CDR3 reads TGTGCCAGCACCCCGACAGGGGGGCGTTATGGCTACACCTTC.

This chain links TRBV2 with TRBJ2-3; 8 bases are a match to TRBD2. Per germline, CDR1 SNHLY and CDR2 FYNNEI. The V and J ends lost 7 bases and 5 bases, in that order; junction bases with no gene match: 8. CDR3 length: 14 residues. The CDR3 loop reads CASKPGLGEDTQYF. The CDR3 DNA sequence: TGTGCCAGCAAGCCGGGACTAGGGGAAGATACGCAGTATTTT.

V and J are TRBV7-9 and TRBJ1-1; tentative D call: TRBD1 (5 bases). This CDR3 region has 14 residues. Germline values: CDR1 SEHNR, CDR2 FQNEAQ (reference sequence). Trimming took 3 bases from V and 4 from J, leaving 12 bases between them. The CDR3 loop reads CASSLGGIVTEAFF. In DNA, the CDR3 is TGTGCCAGCAGCTTGGGGGGGATAGTCACTGAAGCTTTCTTT.

This clonotype turned up a few times. This chain links TRBV12-3 or TRBV12-4 with TRBJ2-7, with TRBD2 matching over 13 bases. CDR3 length equals 15 residues. With 7 bases clipped from V and 3 bases from J, the junction kept 6 bases outside the gene matches. The CDR3 sequence is CASTTGTSGNYEQYF. In DNA, the CDR3 is TGTGCCAGCACCACCGGGACTAGCGGGAACTACGAGCAGTACTTC.

This clonotype was detected only a few times. The chain uses TRBV3-1 and TRBJ2-5; no clear D gene. The DNA end lines up better with TRBJ2-7; the J call may be wrong. This CDR3 has 17 amino acids. CDR1 LGHDT and CDR2 YNNKEL come from the germline V gene (reference sequence). CDR3 sequence reads: CASSHAPTVAWGYEQYF. DNA of the CDR3: TGTGCCAGCAGCCATGCCCCAACGGTTGCGTGGGGATACGAGCAGTACTTC.